This is a list of T cell receptor beta chains from one sample in a study of a mutant IDH1 vaccine in newly diagnosed glioma. These receptors' antigens are unknown. The method was immunoSEQ multiplex PCR; TCRdb's version includes in-frame clones alone and lacks a portion of them. Of tens of thousands of clones detected, about four fifths appear once; the ten largest clones hold more than 3%. Material: PBMCs, obtained from a glioma patient whose treatment included an IDH1 peptide vaccine. The receptors shown here come from a man between 25 and 39 years old with glioma. The CDR3 runs from the conserved cysteine through the conserved F or W. Each record gives: D gene, clone size, J gene, V gene, CDR3 protein, CDR3 DNA. A D gene is named only where the DNA matches it firmly. Clone size is shown for a subset of rows, as once, few, many or a class of expanded clone.

D gene: .; clone size: .; J gene: TRBJ1-1; V gene: TRBV5-4; CDR3 protein: CASSFRGPGKAFF; CDR3 DNA: TGTGCCAGCAGCTTTAGGGGCCCAGGGAAAGCTTTCTTT
D gene: .; clone size: once; J gene: TRBJ2-3; V gene: TRBV7-9; CDR3 protein: CASSTREGGTDTQYF; CDR3 DNA: TGTGCCAGCAGCACTCGAGAGGGGGGGACAGATACGCAGTATTTT
D gene: .; clone size: .; J gene: TRBJ1-1; V gene: TRBV28; CDR3 protein: CASSLIRMTENTEAFF; CDR3 DNA: TGTGCCAGCAGTTTAATCAGGATGACGGAGAACACTGAAGCTTTCTTT
D gene: .; clone size: .; J gene: TRBJ1-1; V gene: TRBV5-4; CDR3 protein: CASSLTYMNTEAFF; CDR3 DNA: TGTGCCAGCAGCTTGACGTACATGAACACTGAAGCTTTCTTT
D gene: TRBD2; clone size: .; J gene: TRBJ2-5; V gene: TRBV7-8; CDR3 protein: CASSLVQRGGRETQYF; CDR3 DNA: TGTGCCAGCAGCTTAGTACAGCGGGGGGGCAGAGAGACCCAGTACTTC
D gene: .; clone size: .; J gene: TRBJ1-2; V gene: TRBV29-1; CDR3 protein: CSVAGGNYGYTF; CDR3 DNA: TGCAGCGTTGCTGGGGGTAACTATGGCTACACCTTC
D gene: .; clone size: .; J gene: TRBJ1-1; V gene: TRBV6-1; CDR3 protein: CASSEAGGGAYTEAFF; CDR3 DNA: TGTGCCAGCAGTGAAGCCGGGGGGGGCGCGTACACTGAAGCTTTCTTT
D gene: .; clone size: .; J gene: TRBJ1-1; V gene: TRBV19; CDR3 protein: CASSTYRDRNTEAFF; CDR3 DNA: TGTGCCAGTAGTACCTACAGGGACCGGAACACTGAAGCTTTCTTT
D gene: TRBD1; clone size: .; J gene: TRBJ2-7; V gene: TRBV5-1; CDR3 protein: CASSHRDSSYEQYF; CDR3 DNA: TGCGCCAGCAGCCACCGGGACAGCTCCTACGAGCAGTACTTC
D gene: .; clone size: few; J gene: TRBJ2-7; V gene: TRBV25-1; CDR3 protein: CASSSTMTDSSYEQYF; CDR3 DNA: TGTGCCAGCAGCTCTACCATGACGGATAGCTCCTACGAGCAGTACTTC
D gene: .; clone size: few; J gene: TRBJ1-1; V gene: TRBV2; CDR3 protein: CASSSRLGAFF; CDR3 DNA: TGTGCCAGCAGCTCGCGATTAGGTGCTTTCTTT
D gene: .; clone size: .; J gene: TRBJ1-5; V gene: TRBV10-3; CDR3 protein: CAISERTGDQPQHF; CDR3 DNA: TGTGCCATCAGTGAAAGGACGGGGGATCAGCCCCAGCATTTT
D gene: .; clone size: .; J gene: TRBJ2-6; V gene: TRBV19; CDR3 protein: CASSNRVSSGANVLTF; CDR3 DNA: TGTGCCAGTAGTAACCGAGTGTCCTCTGGGGCCAACGTCCTGACTTTC
D gene: TRBD1; clone size: .; J gene: TRBJ1-1; V gene: TRBV10-1; CDR3 protein: CASSGSWTGVNEAFF; CDR3 DNA: TGCGCCAGCAGTGGATCCTGGACAGGGGTAAATGAAGCTTTCTTT
D gene: .; clone size: .; J gene: TRBJ1-4; V gene: TRBV11-2; CDR3 protein: CASSRTGGNEKLFF; CDR3 DNA: TGTGCCAGCAGCCGAACAGGAGGGAATGAAAAACTGTTTTTT
D gene: .; clone size: .; J gene: TRBJ1-1; V gene: TRBV6-1; CDR3 protein: CASTRVITEAFF; CDR3 DNA: TGTGCCAGCACCAGGGTGATCACTGAAGCTTTCTTT
D gene: .; clone size: .; J gene: TRBJ2-5; V gene: TRBV27; CDR3 protein: CASRLWARDQETQYF; CDR3 DNA: TGTGCCAGCAGATTATGGGCAAGGGATCAAGAGACCCAGTACTTC
D gene: .; clone size: once; J gene: TRBJ2-7; V gene: TRBV2; CDR3 protein: CASSEVPLSYEQYF; CDR3 DNA: TGTGCCAGCAGTGAAGTCCCATTGTCCTACGAGCAGTACTTC
D gene: .; clone size: once; J gene: TRBJ1-3; V gene: TRBV5-1; CDR3 protein: CASSLEGVTGNTIYF; CDR3 DNA: TGCGCCAGCAGCTTGGAGGGGGTAACTGGAAACACCATATATTTT
D gene: .; clone size: .; J gene: TRBJ2-2; V gene: TRBV5-4; CDR3 protein: CASSLRDYGELFF; CDR3 DNA: TGTGCCAGCAGCCTCCGGGATTACGGGGAGCTGTTTTTT
D gene: .; clone size: .; J gene: TRBJ1-2; V gene: TRBV6-1; CDR3 protein: CASTTANKKYGYTF; CDR3 DNA: TGTGCCAGCACGACGGCCAACAAGAAGTATGGCTACACCTTC
D gene: .; clone size: many; J gene: TRBJ2-3; V gene: TRBV6-4; CDR3 protein: CASSDSTVNTQYF; CDR3 DNA: TGTGCCAGCAGTGACTCGACAGTCAATACGCAGTATTTT
D gene: TRBD1; clone size: .; J gene: TRBJ1-2; V gene: TRBV18; CDR3 protein: CASSPARGDYGYTF; CDR3 DNA: TGTGCCAGCTCACCAGCCAGGGGGGACTATGGCTACACCTTC
D gene: .; clone size: .; J gene: TRBJ2-7; V gene: TRBV6-1; CDR3 protein: CASSAKTASYEQYF; CDR3 DNA: TGTGCCAGCAGTGCTAAAACCGCCTCCTACGAGCAGTACTTC
D gene: TRBD2; clone size: .; J gene: TRBJ2-1; V gene: TRBV6-5; CDR3 protein: CATTLLSGGNEQFF; CDR3 DNA: TGTGCCACCACGTTATTATCGGGGGGCAATGAGCAGTTCTTC
D gene: .; clone size: few; J gene: TRBJ1-4; V gene: TRBV30; CDR3 protein: CAWSEGVREKLFF; CDR3 DNA: TGTGCCTGGAGTGAGGGGGTGAGGGAAAAACTGTTTTTT
D gene: .; clone size: .; J gene: TRBJ2-5; V gene: TRBV7-9; CDR3 protein: CASTGGSETQYF; CDR3 DNA: TGTGCCAGCACCGGGGGTTCAGAGACCCAGTACTTC